These T cell receptor beta chains were read from a single sample in a study of control samples from healthy donors and cancer patients. Assay: immunoSEQ multiplex PCR; the TCRdb copy retains only in-frame clones and omits some. The sample includes 150,000 to 200,000 clones, around 91% seen only once; the top ten take about 1.6%. The source material was blood. The origin of the receptors is a woman in her twenties or thirties in good health. Each CDR3 is given with its conserved first and last residue. Each record gives: J gene, D gene, clone size, V gene, CDR3 protein, CDR3 DNA. The D gene is left open where the match is weak. The listing skips clone size in some rows; elsewhere it reads once, few, many or a size class.

>TRBJ2-5|.|.|TRBV19
CASSIGTQETQYF
TGTGCCAGTAGTATAGGGACTCAAGAGACCCAGTACTTC
>TRBJ1-4|.|few|TRBV19
CASSIWGDNEKLFF
TGTGCCAGTAGTATCTGGGGGGATAATGAAAAACTGTTTTTT
>TRBJ2-7|.|.|TRBV27
CASSSGRFEQYF
TGTGCCAGCAGTTCGGGACGGTTCGAGCAGTACTTC
>TRBJ2-5|.|.|TRBV7-6
CASSLVGLGQETQYF
TGTGCCAGCAGCTTAGTCGGGCTAGGCCAAGAGACCCAATACTTC
>TRBJ2-5|TRBD2|.|TRBV6-1
CASSELGLGVQETQYF
TGTGCCAGCAGTGAATTGGGACTAGGAGTCCAAGAGACCCAGTACTTC
>TRBJ2-3|TRBD1|.|TRBV10-2
CASRRTGSTDTQYF
TGCGCCAGCAGGCGGACAGGGAGCACAGATACGCAGTATTTT
>TRBJ2-1|TRBD2|.|TRBV13
CASSYRLADNEQFF
TGTGCCAGCAGCTACCGACTAGCGGACAATGAGCAGTTCTTC
>TRBJ1-4|.|.|TRBV20-1
CSARDDEKLFF
TGCAGTGCTAGAGACGATGAAAAACTGTTTTTT
>TRBJ2-3|TRBD2|.|TRBV7-3
CASSLGRADTQYF
TGTGCCAGCAGCTTAGGGAGGGCAGATACGCAGTATTTT
>TRBJ2-1|.|few|TRBV5-1
CASSLGEGPYNEQFF
TGCGCCAGCAGCTTGGGAGAGGGCCCGTACAATGAGCAGTTCTTC
>TRBJ2-1|TRBD2|.|TRBV7-8
CASSKRGSSYNEQFF
TGTGCCAGCAGCAAGCGGGGGAGCTCCTACAATGAGCAGTTCTTC
>TRBJ2-5|.|.|TRBV2
CASSERGVQETQYF
TGTGCCAGCAGTGAGAGGGGGGTCCAAGAGACCCAGTACTTC
>TRBJ1-6|.|.|TRBV4-2
CASSQDWGANNSPLHF
TGTGCCAGCAGCCAAGATTGGGGGGCGAACAATTCACCCCTCCACTTT
>TRBJ2-1|TRBD1|.|TRBV5-4
CASNSRDSSYNEQFF
TGTGCCAGCAACTCCCGGGACAGCTCCTACAATGAGCAGTTCTTC
>TRBJ2-4|.|few|TRBV6-2/TRBV6-3
CASSPRQVRAKNIQYF
TGTGCCAGCAGCCCCCGACAGGTTCGAGCCAAAAACATTCAGTACTTC
>TRBJ1-4|.|.|TRBV4-1
CASSQDRGTTNEKLFF
TGCGCCAGCAGCCAAGATCGGGGAACAACTAATGAAAAACTGTTTTTT
>TRBJ2-7|TRBD1|.|TRBV6-4
CASSAGTGSPYEQYF
TGTGCCAGCAGCGCCGGGACAGGGAGTCCCTACGAGCAGTACTTC
>TRBJ2-5|TRBD2|once|TRBV24-1
CATSEGLAGGQETQYF
TGTGCCACCAGTGAGGGACTAGCGGGAGGGCAAGAGACCCAGTACTTC
>TRBJ1-4|TRBD1|.|TRBV3-1/TRBV3-2
CASKPPRTGLNEKLFF
TGTGCCAGCAAGCCCCCTCGGACAGGCTTAAATGAAAAACTGTTTTTT
>TRBJ2-7|TRBD2|.|TRBV11-3
CASTTSGSSYEQYF
TGTGCCAGCACCACTAGCGGGAGCTCCTACGAGCAGTACTTC
>TRBJ1-5|.|.|TRBV28
CASSLTQGRQPQHF
TGTGCCAGCAGTTTAACGCAGGGTCGTCAGCCCCAGCATTTT
>TRBJ1-1|.|few|TRBV10-3
CAISERITEAFF
TGTGCCATCAGTGAACGGATCACTGAAGCTTTCTTT
>TRBJ2-1|.|.|TRBV28
CASSPLDEQFF
TGTGCCAGCAGTCCGTTAGATGAGCAGTTCTTC
>TRBJ1-1|TRBD1|.|TRBV19
CASSIGGQGNTEAFF
TGTGCCAGTAGTATAGGGGGACAGGGCAACACTGAAGCTTTCTTT
>TRBJ1-2|.|few|TRBV3-1/TRBV3-2
CASSQGYGYTF
TGTGCCAGCAGCCAAGGCTATGGCTACACCTTC
>TRBJ1-4|.|.|TRBV5-1
CASSFGSPNEKLFF
TGCGCCAGCAGCTTCGGTTCACCTAATGAAAAACTGTTTTTT
>TRBJ1-4|.|.|TRBV27
CASSLRGRGEKLFF
TGTGCCAGCAGTTTACGGGGACGGGGTGAAAAACTGTTTTTT
>TRBJ1-4|TRBD1|.|TRBV18
CASSLKQGPREKLFF
TGTGCCAGCTCACTAAAACAGGGGCCCCGGGAAAAACTGTTTTTT
>TRBJ2-2|.|.|TRBV4-1
CASSRGSEDTGELFF
TGCGCCAGCAGCCGCGGTAGCGAGGACACCGGGGAGCTGTTTTTT
>TRBJ2-2|.|.|TRBV6-5
CASRARGHTGELFF
TGTGCCAGCAGGGCCAGGGGCCATACCGGGGAGCTGTTTTTT
>TRBJ2-3|.|.|TRBV27
CASSPLGSTDTQYF
TGTGCCAGCAGCCCCCTCGGGAGCACAGATACGCAGTATTTT
>TRBJ1-1|.|.|TRBV13
CASSRRLGDEAFF
TGTGCCAGCAGCCGCCGACTTGGGGATGAAGCTTTCTTT
>TRBJ2-3|.|.|TRBV2
CASTLYRNTDTQYF
TGTGCCAGCACGTTATACAGAAACACAGATACGCAGTATTTT
>TRBJ1-4|.|.|TRBV24-1
CATSEAGAPNEKLFF
TGTGCCACCAGTGAAGCAGGGGCGCCCAATGAAAAACTGTTTTTT
>TRBJ1-5|TRBD1|.|TRBV2
CASSEADRGYNQPQHF
TGTGCCAGCAGTGAAGCCGACAGGGGATACAATCAGCCCCAGCATTTT
>TRBJ2-1|TRBD2|.|TRBV19
CASSIGSGRGNEQFF
TGTGCCAGTAGTATCGGTAGCGGGAGAGGCAATGAGCAGTTCTTC
>TRBJ2-2|.|.|TRBV7-6
CASSGGGGPNTGELFF
TGTGCCAGCAGCGGTGGTGGAGGGCCCAACACCGGGGAGCTGTTTTTT
>TRBJ1-6|.|.|TRBV2
CASSDDTNSPLHF
TGTGCCAGCAGTGATGACACAAATTCACCCCTCCACTTT
>TRBJ2-3|TRBD2|few|TRBV5-4
CASSLNLLAGDPSTDTQYF
TGTGCCAGCAGCTTGAACCTACTAGCGGGGGATCCTAGCACAGATACGCAGTATTTT
>TRBJ2-1|TRBD1|.|TRBV5-1
CASSPTGSEQFF
TGCGCCAGCAGCCCGACAGGGAGTGAGCAGTTCTTC
>TRBJ1-2|TRBD1|.|TRBV10-1
CASSEGDSYYGYTF
TGCGCCAGCAGTGAGGGGGACAGCTACTATGGCTACACCTTC
>TRBJ1-5|TRBD1|.|TRBV27
CASEAGGGYSNQPQHF
TGTGCCAGCGAGGCAGGGGGGGGGTATAGCAATCAGCCCCAGCATTTT
>TRBJ2-2|.|.|TRBV7-2
CASSLRTENTGELFF
TGTGCCAGCAGCTTAAGGACGGAGAACACCGGGGAGCTGTTTTTT
>TRBJ2-1|TRBD2|.|TRBV9
CASSGGLAGYNEQFF
TGTGCCAGCAGCGGGGGACTAGCGGGATACAATGAGCAGTTCTTC
>TRBJ1-1|.|.|TRBV5-6
CASSFNGDTEAFF
TGTGCCAGCAGCTTTAACGGGGACACTGAAGCTTTCTTT
>TRBJ1-5|.|.|TRBV12-5
CASGLYHRVNQPQHF
TGTGCTAGTGGTTTGTACCACAGGGTCAATCAGCCCCAGCATTTT
>TRBJ2-3|.|.|TRBV29-1
CSVVTDTQYF
TGCAGCGTTGTCACAGATACGCAGTATTTT
>TRBJ1-2|.|.|TRBV15
CATSSPDRGYGYTF
TGTGCCACCAGCAGCCCCGACAGAGGCTATGGCTACACCTTC
>TRBJ2-1|.|.|TRBV9
CASSATGYNEQFF
TGTGCCAGCAGCGCAACTGGCTACAATGAGCAGTTCTTC
>TRBJ1-5|.|.|TRBV4-1
CASSQRFRDNSNQPQHF
TGCGCCAGCAGCCAACGGTTTAGGGACAATAGCAATCAGCCCCAGCATTTT